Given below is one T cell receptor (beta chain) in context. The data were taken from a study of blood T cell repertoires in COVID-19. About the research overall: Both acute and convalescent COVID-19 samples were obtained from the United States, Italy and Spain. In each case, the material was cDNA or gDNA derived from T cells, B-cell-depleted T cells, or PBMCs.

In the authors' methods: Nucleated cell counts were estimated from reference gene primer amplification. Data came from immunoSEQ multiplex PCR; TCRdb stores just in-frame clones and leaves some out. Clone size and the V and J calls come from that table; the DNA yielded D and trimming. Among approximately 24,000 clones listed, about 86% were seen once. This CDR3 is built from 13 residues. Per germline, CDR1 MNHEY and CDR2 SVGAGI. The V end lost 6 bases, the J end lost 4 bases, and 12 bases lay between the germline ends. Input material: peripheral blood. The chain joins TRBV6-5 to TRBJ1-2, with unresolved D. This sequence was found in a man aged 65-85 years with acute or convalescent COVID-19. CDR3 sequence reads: CASSLGGVYGYTF. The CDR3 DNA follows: TGTGCCAGCAGCCTAGGCGGGGTCTATGGCTACACCTTC.